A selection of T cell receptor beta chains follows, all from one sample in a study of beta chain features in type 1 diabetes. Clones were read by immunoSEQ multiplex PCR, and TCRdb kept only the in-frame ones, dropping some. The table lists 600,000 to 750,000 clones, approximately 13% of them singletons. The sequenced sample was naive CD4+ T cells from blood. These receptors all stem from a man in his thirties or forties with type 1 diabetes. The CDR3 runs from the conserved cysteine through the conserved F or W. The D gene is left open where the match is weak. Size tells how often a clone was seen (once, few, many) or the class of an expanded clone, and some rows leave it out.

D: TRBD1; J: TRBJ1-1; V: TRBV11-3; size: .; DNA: TGTGCCAGCAGCTCGCTCGACAGGGGGAACACTGAAGCTTTCTTT; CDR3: CASSSLDRGNTEAFF
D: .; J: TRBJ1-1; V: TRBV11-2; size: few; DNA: TGTGCCAGCAGCCGAAGGGACACTGAAGCTTTCTTT; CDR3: CASSRRDTEAFF
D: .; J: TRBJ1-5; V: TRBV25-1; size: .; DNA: TGTGCCAGCAGTGAACCAGGAATAAGTAGCAATCAGCCCCAGCATTTT; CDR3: CASSEPGISSNQPQHF
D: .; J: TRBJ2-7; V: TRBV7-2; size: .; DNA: TGTGCCAGCAGCGCGACCTACGAGCAGTACTTC; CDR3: CASSATYEQYF
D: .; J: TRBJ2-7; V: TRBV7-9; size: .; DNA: TGTGCCAGCAGCTTAGGAACGGGAAAGGGTTACGAGCAGTACTTC; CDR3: CASSLGTGKGYEQYF
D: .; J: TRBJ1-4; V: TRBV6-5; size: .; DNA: TGTGCCAGCAGCACCGGAGGAAAACTGTTTTTT; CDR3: CASSTGGKLFF
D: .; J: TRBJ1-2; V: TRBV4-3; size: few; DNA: TGCGCCAGCAGCCAAGACACTCGGGAGGTCTTCTATGGCTACACCTTC; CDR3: CASSQDTREVFYGYTF
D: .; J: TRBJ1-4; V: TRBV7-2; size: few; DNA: TGTGCCAGCAGCTTACGGGGCCGACAAGGGGAAAAACTGTTTTTT; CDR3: CASSLRGRQGEKLFF
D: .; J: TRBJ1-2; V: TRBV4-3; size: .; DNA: TGCGCCAGCAGCCAGGCCAGGAGAGCTAACTATGGCTACACCTTC; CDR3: CASSQARRANYGYTF
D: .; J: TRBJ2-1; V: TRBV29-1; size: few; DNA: TGCAGCGCTATTACACCTAGCAACAATGAGCAGTTCTTC; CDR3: CSAITPSNNEQFF
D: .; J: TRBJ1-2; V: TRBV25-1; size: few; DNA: TGTGCCAGCAGTGAGCCCCTGGACTTAAAAAGCCGTGGCTACACCTTC; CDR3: CASSEPLDLKSRGYTF
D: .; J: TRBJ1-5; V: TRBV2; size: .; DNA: TGTGCCAGCAGTGGTCAGGGGATCGATCAGCCCCAGCATTTT; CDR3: CASSGQGIDQPQHF
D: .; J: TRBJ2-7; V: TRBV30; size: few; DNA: TGTGCCTGGAGCGGGCAGACGCCCTACGAGCAGTACTTC; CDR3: CAWSGQTPYEQYF
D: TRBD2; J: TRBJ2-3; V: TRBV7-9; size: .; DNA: TGTGCCAGCGGGACTAGCGGAAGCACAGATACGCAGTATTTT; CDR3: CASGTSGSTDTQYF
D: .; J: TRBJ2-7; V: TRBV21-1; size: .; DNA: TGTGCCTCCCCCAGCTACGAGCAGTACTTC; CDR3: CASPSYEQYF
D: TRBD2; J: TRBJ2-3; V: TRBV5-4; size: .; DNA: TGTGCCAGCAGCTTGGCGCTAGCGGGGGCCCTTAGCACAGATACGCAGTATTTT; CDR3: CASSLALAGALSTDTQYF
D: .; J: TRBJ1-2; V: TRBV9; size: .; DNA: TGTGCCAGCAGCGTAGGACAGGATTATGGCTACACCTTC; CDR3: CASSVGQDYGYTF
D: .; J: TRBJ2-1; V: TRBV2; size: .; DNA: TGTGCCAGCAGTGGGCAGGATGAGCAGTTCTTC; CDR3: CASSGQDEQFF
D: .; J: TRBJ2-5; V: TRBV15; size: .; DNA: TGTGCCACCAGCAGAGATGAGGGGACGGCGTACCAAGAGACCCAGTACTTC; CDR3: CATSRDEGTAYQETQYF
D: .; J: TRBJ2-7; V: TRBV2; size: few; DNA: TGTGCCAGCAGTGGAGGGGTTAGCGAGCAGTACTTC; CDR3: CASSGGVSEQYF
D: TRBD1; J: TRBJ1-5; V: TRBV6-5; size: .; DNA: TGTGCCAGCAGCCTGACAGGGGAGCAGCCCCAGCATTTT; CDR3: CASSLTGEQPQHF
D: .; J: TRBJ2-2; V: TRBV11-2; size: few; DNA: TGTGCCAGCAGCTTCGGGGCTGCCGGGGAGCTGTTTTTT; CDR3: CASSFGAAGELFF
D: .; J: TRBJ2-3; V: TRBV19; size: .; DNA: TGTGCCAGTAGTATAGAGACCCAGGCGGATACGCAGTATTTT; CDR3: CASSIETQADTQYF
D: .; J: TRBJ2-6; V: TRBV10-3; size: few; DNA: TGTGCCATCGCACTTGAAGCGTCTGGGGCCAACGTCCTGACTTTC; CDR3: CAIALEASGANVLTF
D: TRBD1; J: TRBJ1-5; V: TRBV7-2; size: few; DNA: TGTGCCAGCAGCACCGGACAGGGGGACCAGCCCCAGCATTTT; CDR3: CASSTGQGDQPQHF
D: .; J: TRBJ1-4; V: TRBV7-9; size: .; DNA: TGTGCCAGCAGCTCGGACCCTAAGGTCTTGACTAATGAAAAACTGTTTTTT; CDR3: CASSSDPKVLTNEKLFF
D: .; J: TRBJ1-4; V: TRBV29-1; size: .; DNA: TGCAGCGTTGAGGGGCAGCTTAATGAAAAACTGTTTTTT; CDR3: CSVEGQLNEKLFF
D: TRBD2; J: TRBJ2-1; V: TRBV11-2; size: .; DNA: TGTGCCAGCAGCTCCGTAGCGGGGGGGCATTACAATGAGCAGTTCTTC; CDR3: CASSSVAGGHYNEQFF
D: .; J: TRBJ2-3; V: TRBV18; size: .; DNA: TGTGCCAGCTCACCGTGGTCGGGGAGCACAGATACGCAGTATTTT; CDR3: CASSPWSGSTDTQYF
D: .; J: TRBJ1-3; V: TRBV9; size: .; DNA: TGTGCCAGCAGCGAGGAGGGAAACACCATATATTTT; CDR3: CASSEEGNTIYF
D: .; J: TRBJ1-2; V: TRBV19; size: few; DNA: TGTGCCAGTAGCCTAACAGGGATGAGGGGTGGCTACACCTTC; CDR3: CASSLTGMRGGYTF
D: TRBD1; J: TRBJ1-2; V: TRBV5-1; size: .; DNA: TGCGCCAGCAGCCTCCAGGGGGTTAGTGGCTACACCTTC; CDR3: CASSLQGVSGYTF
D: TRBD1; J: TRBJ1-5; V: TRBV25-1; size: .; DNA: TGTGCCAGCAGTCGGGACAGGGGGCAGCCCCAGCATTTT; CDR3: CASSRDRGQPQHF
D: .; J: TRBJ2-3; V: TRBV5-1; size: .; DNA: TGCGCCAGCGGGAAGTCGATGAGCACAGATACGCAGTATTTT; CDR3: CASGKSMSTDTQYF
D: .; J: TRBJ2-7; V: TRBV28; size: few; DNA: TGTGCCAGCAGTTTGGACAGCTCTCTCCCCTACGAGCAGTACTTC; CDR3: CASSLDSSLPYEQYF
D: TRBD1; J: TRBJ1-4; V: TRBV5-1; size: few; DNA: TGCGCCAGCAGCTTGGGACAGGGGCTACCAACTAATGAAAAACTGTTTTTT; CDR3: CASSLGQGLPTNEKLFF
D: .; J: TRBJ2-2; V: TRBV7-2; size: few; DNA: TGTGCCAGCAGCCAAGAACGGCCGGGGACTAACACCGGGGAGCTGTTTTTT; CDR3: CASSQERPGTNTGELFF